This section outlines one T cell receptor (beta chain) sequence together with its context. This sample stems from a study of T cell responses to AZD1222 COVID-19 vaccine. Trimming at V came to 0 bases and at J to 3 bases, leaving 9 bases not matched to a gene. CDR3 length: 18 amino acids. The germline gives CDR1 SGHRS, CDR2 YFSETQ. Some clones are missing from TCRdb's copy, which holds only in-frame ones; the method was immunoSEQ multiplex PCR. The repertoire holds 100,000 to 150,000 clones, with 75% to 95% as singletons. This receptor was identified in an adult in good health. Sample: peripheral blood, taken on day 0 of AZD1222 vaccination. V usage is TRBV5-1 and J usage is TRBJ2-7; TRBD2 matches 13 bases. CDR3 region: CASSLAGLAGELVYEQYF. The CDR3 bases are TGCGCCAGCAGCTTGGCCGGACTAGCGGGAGAATTGGTCTACGAGCAGTACTTC. The variable domain in full, with the rest retrieved from reference TRBV5-1 and TRBJ2-7, is KAGVTQTPRYLIKTRGQQVTLSCSPISGHRSVSWYQQTPGQGLQFLFEYFSETQRNKGNFPGRFSGRQFSNSRSEMNVSTLELGDSALYLCASSLAGLAGELVYEQYFGPGTRLTVT.